The TCR beta chain described here comes from a study of T cell clonotyping in hematopoietic cell transplantation. Study conclusions and caveats: Few recipient clonotypes overlapped donors; over 95% were de novo at given depth.

Data came from immunoSEQ multiplex PCR; TCRdb stores just in-frame clones and leaves some out. Here the sample spans 12,000 to 15,000 clones, around 62% being singletons. With respect to this clone: Its antigen is unidentified.

This receptor was identified in a human donor who either received an allogeneic hematopoietic cell transplant for a myeloid malignancy or was a related donor (not recorded which). Some clones in this sample may be carry-over from other donors' samples. Sequenced input: PBMCs.

The CDR3 here is CAWSPGGELQETQYF. The CDR3 region has the DNA TGTGCCTGGAGCCCCGGGGGCGAACTCCAAGAGACCCAGTACTTC. The chain uses TRBV30 and TRBJ2-5; either TRBD1 or TRBD2 may fit D (6 bases each). Trimming removed 3 bases at V and 1 base at J, with 15 bases between. Germline V lookup: CDR1 GTSNPN, CDR2 SVGIG (reference sequence). The CDR3 totals 15 residues.